The rows below give T cell receptor beta chains drawn from one sample of a study of blood T cell repertoires in COVID-19. The table came from immunoSEQ multiplex PCR; TCRdb's copy has only in-frame clones and leaves some out. The sample comprises 270,000 or so clones, around 86% of which are singletons, and less than 15% rests with the top ten. Sequencing was performed on peripheral blood. Every receptor here comes from a human donor in a cohort sampled during active COVID-19. Each CDR3 is given with its conserved first and last residue. Each record gives: clone size, V gene, J gene, D gene, CDR3 DNA, CDR3 protein. The D gene is left open where the match is weak. Rows give clone size only sometimes, using once, few, many, or a class for an expanded clone.

clone_size: -; v_call: TRBV3-1/TRBV3-2; j_call: TRBJ2-2; d_call: -; cdr3_nt: TGTGCCAGCAGCCCGGGACTTCTGAACACCGGGGAGCTGTTTTTT; cdr3_aa: CASSPGLLNTGELFF
clone_size: -; v_call: TRBV5-8; j_call: TRBJ2-5; d_call: -; cdr3_nt: TGTGCCAGCAGTCCCGGGACTGGATATCACCTGGCGATGGGGACCCAGTACTTC; cdr3_aa: CASSPGTGYHLAMGTQYF
clone_size: -; v_call: TRBV7-6; j_call: TRBJ2-6; d_call: -; cdr3_nt: TGTGCCAGCAGCCCTGCGGGCGGGTCTGGGGCCAACGTCCTGACTTTC; cdr3_aa: CASSPAGGSGANVLTF
clone_size: -; v_call: TRBV19; j_call: TRBJ2-1; d_call: -; cdr3_nt: TGTGCCAGTACCCCAGACAGGCAACCACCCTACAATGAGCAGTTCTTC; cdr3_aa: CASTPDRQPPYNEQFF
clone_size: -; v_call: TRBV13; j_call: TRBJ2-1; d_call: TRBD1; cdr3_nt: TGTGCCAGCAGCTTAGTTCCAGGGGGCAGTTTGGATGAGCAGTTCTTC; cdr3_aa: CASSLVPGGSLDEQFF
clone_size: -; v_call: TRBV19; j_call: TRBJ1-1; d_call: -; cdr3_nt: TGTGCCAGTAGTATACCGGCAGGGATTGCTTTCTTT; cdr3_aa: CASSIPAGIAFF
clone_size: -; v_call: TRBV5-1; j_call: TRBJ2-3; d_call: -; cdr3_nt: TGCGCCAGCAGCTCCCTGGAGGGAGGCGGGGCAGATACGCAGTATTTT; cdr3_aa: CASSSLEGGGADTQYF
clone_size: -; v_call: TRBV7-8; j_call: TRBJ1-4; d_call: TRBD1; cdr3_nt: TGTGCCAGCAGCTTATCAAGGACAGGGCGGGAAAAACTGTTTTTT; cdr3_aa: CASSLSRTGREKLFF
clone_size: -; v_call: TRBV5-1; j_call: TRBJ2-1; d_call: -; cdr3_nt: TGCGCCAGCAGCTTGGATGGTAGCGGCTACAATGAGCAGTTCTTC; cdr3_aa: CASSLDGSGYNEQFF
clone_size: few; v_call: TRBV7-2; j_call: TRBJ1-1; d_call: -; cdr3_nt: TGTGCCAGCAGCTTCCCAGGGTCCACTGAAGCTTTCTTT; cdr3_aa: CASSFPGSTEAFF
clone_size: -; v_call: TRBV2; j_call: TRBJ2-5; d_call: -; cdr3_nt: TGTGCCAGCAGTAAGGGGGGACAGTCAGAGACCCAGTACTTC; cdr3_aa: CASSKGGQSETQYF
clone_size: -; v_call: TRBV5-1; j_call: TRBJ1-1; d_call: TRBD1; cdr3_nt: TGCGCCAGCAGCCCGGGACAGGGCCTCATGAACACTGAAGCTTTCTTT; cdr3_aa: CASSPGQGLMNTEAFF
clone_size: few; v_call: TRBV10-3; j_call: TRBJ2-1; d_call: -; cdr3_nt: TGTGCCATCTCTCAAGGCGGGGAGCGGAATGAGCAGTTCTTC; cdr3_aa: CAISQGGERNEQFF
clone_size: -; v_call: TRBV5-4; j_call: TRBJ2-1; d_call: TRBD2; cdr3_nt: TGTGCCAGCGGGACTAGCGGGAGCTATGAGCAGTTCTTC; cdr3_aa: CASGTSGSYEQFF
clone_size: -; v_call: TRBV7-2; j_call: TRBJ2-7; d_call: TRBD2; cdr3_nt: TGTGCCAGCAGCGAGCGACTAGCGCCGAACTACGAGCAGTACTTC; cdr3_aa: CASSERLAPNYEQYF
clone_size: -; v_call: TRBV5-4; j_call: TRBJ1-2; d_call: TRBD1; cdr3_nt: TGTGCCAGCAGCTTTCAGGGGGCGCGGATATCAGTAGGCTACACCTTC; cdr3_aa: CASSFQGARISVGYTF
clone_size: -; v_call: TRBV4-1; j_call: TRBJ2-7; d_call: TRBD2; cdr3_nt: TGCGCCAGCAGCCAGGGAGGGTTCTACGAGCAGTACTTC; cdr3_aa: CASSQGGFYEQYF
clone_size: -; v_call: TRBV7-9; j_call: TRBJ2-7; d_call: TRBD1; cdr3_nt: TGTGCCAGCAGCTTAGGACAGGGCGCGGGCGAGCAGTACTTC; cdr3_aa: CASSLGQGAGEQYF
clone_size: -; v_call: TRBV28; j_call: TRBJ1-1; d_call: TRBD1; cdr3_nt: TGTGCCAGCAGTTTTTCAGGGGGCACTGAAGCTTTCTTT; cdr3_aa: CASSFSGGTEAFF
clone_size: -; v_call: TRBV25-1; j_call: TRBJ2-2; d_call: TRBD1; cdr3_nt: TGTGCCAGCACCTTTGGGGGGACAGGGAAGATCGGGGAGCTGTTTTTT; cdr3_aa: CASTFGGTGKIGELFF
clone_size: -; v_call: TRBV27; j_call: TRBJ1-1; d_call: -; cdr3_nt: TGTGCCAGCAGTTTGTGGGGAGGGAACACTGAAGCTTTCTTT; cdr3_aa: CASSLWGGNTEAFF
clone_size: -; v_call: TRBV4-1; j_call: TRBJ2-1; d_call: -; cdr3_nt: TGCGCCAGCAGCTCCCGGGTCCTGGCACCCTACAATGAGCAGTTCTTC; cdr3_aa: CASSSRVLAPYNEQFF
clone_size: -; v_call: TRBV24-1; j_call: TRBJ2-3; d_call: -; cdr3_nt: TGTGCCACCAGTGATTTTCGGGGAGATACGCAGTATTTT; cdr3_aa: CATSDFRGDTQYF
clone_size: once; v_call: TRBV27; j_call: TRBJ1-2; d_call: -; cdr3_nt: TGTGCCAGCAGACAAAGTAACTATGGCTACACCTTC; cdr3_aa: CASRQSNYGYTF
clone_size: -; v_call: TRBV7-9; j_call: TRBJ1-3; d_call: -; cdr3_nt: TGTGCCAGCAGCTTAGTTCCCGGACAGTCGGGAAACACCATATATTTT; cdr3_aa: CASSLVPGQSGNTIYF
clone_size: -; v_call: TRBV9; j_call: TRBJ2-3; d_call: TRBD2; cdr3_nt: TGTGCCAGCGGGAGGACTAGCGAGATCACAGATACGCAGTATTTT; cdr3_aa: CASGRTSEITDTQYF
clone_size: -; v_call: TRBV7-8; j_call: TRBJ2-3; d_call: TRBD2; cdr3_nt: TGTGCCAGCAGTCTGGCTAGCGGGGTAAAAGATACGCAGTATTTT; cdr3_aa: CASSLASGVKDTQYF
clone_size: -; v_call: TRBV28; j_call: TRBJ2-7; d_call: -; cdr3_nt: TGTGCCAGCAGTCCCAACTACGAGCAGTACTTC; cdr3_aa: CASSPNYEQYF
clone_size: once; v_call: TRBV28; j_call: TRBJ1-2; d_call: -; cdr3_nt: TGTGCCAGCAGTTTACGAGCGCTATCCTCGAGCTATGGCTACACCTTC; cdr3_aa: CASSLRALSSSYGYTF
clone_size: -; v_call: TRBV9; j_call: TRBJ1-6; d_call: -; cdr3_nt: TGTGCCAGCAGCGTAGTCCCAGTGAATTCACCCCTCCACTTT; cdr3_aa: CASSVVPVNSPLHF
clone_size: once; v_call: TRBV18; j_call: TRBJ1-5; d_call: -; cdr3_nt: TGTGCCAGCTCCCAACTTGGTGCTACTAGGGTTAATCAGCCCCAGCATTTT; cdr3_aa: CASSQLGATRVNQPQHF